A single sample is the source of the 30 T cell receptor beta chains below, sequenced in a study of T cell responses to AZD1222 COVID-19 vaccine. Sequencing used immunoSEQ multiplex PCR; TCRdb keeps in-frame clones, though not all of them. Of about 150,000 clones in the sample, about 88% were seen once. The source material was peripheral blood, sampled after recovery from COVID-19. Receptors were obtained from an adult who had recovered from COVID-19.

The chain links TRBV12-5 to TRBJ2-3, with D uncertain. With 6 bases removed from V and 0 bases from J, the gap between germline ends came to 1 base. The CDR3 spans 11 residues. Germline V gene lookup returns CDR1 LGHNT and CDR2 FRNRAP. The CDR3 loop is CASGSTDTQYF. CDR3 coding DNA: TGTGCTAGTGGAAGCACAGATACGCAGTATTTT.

The rearrangement links TRBV27 to TRBJ1-1, with D perhaps TRBD1 (5 bases). The ends were cut back, 8 bases at V and 4 bases at J, with 14 bases in the middle. This CDR3 region has 13 residues. Germline lookup yields CDR1 MNHEY and CDR2 SMNVEV (reference sequence). CDR3 DNA sequence: TGTGCCAGCGGGTGGGGGATTGTCACTGAAGCTTTCTTT. Translating it yields CASGWGIVTEAFF.

The chain combines TRBV2 with TRBJ2-2; D possibly corresponds to TRBD1 (5 bases). CDR1 is SNHLY, CDR2 FYNNEI, per germline. Trimming stripped 5 bases from V and 3 bases from J, with 13 bases between. The CDR3 is made up of 15 amino acids. CDR3: CASSSQGRYTGELFF. Written as DNA, the CDR3 is TGTGCCAGCAGTTCTCAGGGTCGGTACACCGGGGAGCTGTTTTTT.

The chain has TRBV28 and TRBJ1-2, with no clear D. CDR1 is MDHEN, CDR2 SYDVKM, per germline. The CDR3 is made up of 12 amino acids. With 2 bases removed from V and 5 bases from J, the gap between germline ends came to 6 bases. This CDR3 is CASSLGQYGYTF. CDR3 nucleotide sequence: TGTGCCAGCAGTTTAGGGCAGTATGGCTACACCTTC.

The chain has TRBV7-2 and TRBJ1-3, with no clear D. Trimming shortened V by 1 base and J by 4 bases, and 5 bases separated the two germline ends. CDR1 is SGHTA, CDR2 FQGNSA, per germline. This CDR3 spans 13 amino acids. The CDR3 is CASSLVTGNTIYF. The CDR3 bases are TGTGCCAGCAGCTTAGTCACGGGAAACACCATATATTTT.

This clone was seen once. The chain links TRBV29-1 to TRBJ1-2; D gene ambiguous. Germline assignment: CDR1 SQVTM and CDR2 ANQGSEA. V lost 7 bases, J lost 7 bases, and 19 bases lay in between. This CDR3 spans 13 amino acids. The CDR3 nucleotides read TGCAGCGGGGCGGGCGCTGACCGGGGTGGCTACACCTTC. It specifies CSGAGADRGGYTF.

The chain employs TRBV10-3 and TRBJ2-3, with a tentative D call TRBD1 (6 bases). There are 14 residues in the CDR3. The ends were cut back, 2 bases at V and 0 bases at J, with 6 bases in the middle. Germline lookup yields CDR1 ENHRY and CDR2 SYGVKD. CDR3 sequence reads: CAISETGSTDTQYF. In nucleotides, the CDR3 is TGTGCCATCAGTGAGACAGGGAGCACAGATACGCAGTATTTT.

The chain is built from TRBV27 and TRBJ1-6; 12 positions agree with TRBD1. The CDR3 has 18 amino acids. The J segment lost 7 bases and the V segment lost 5 bases, leaving 12 bases of the junction unmatched. CDR1 is MNHEY, CDR2 SMNVEV, per germline (reference sequence). The CDR3 is CASSRGTGGAGGNSPLHF. For the CDR3, the DNA is TGTGCCAGCAGTCGTGGGACAGGGGGCGCAGGTGGGAATTCACCCCTCCACTTT.

V is TRBV6-5 and J is TRBJ1-1, with D unresolved. The CDR3 consists of 13 residues. Germline V gene lookup returns CDR1 MNHEY and CDR2 SVGAGI. Trimming took off 9 bases at V and 3 bases at J, with 14 bases between the two ends. CDR3 amino acids: CARTTEWDTEAFF. The CDR3 DNA reads TGTGCCAGGACTACGGAATGGGACACTGAAGCTTTCTTT.

CDR3 region: CASSSFDREGYTF. The CDR3 DNA sequence: TGTGCCAGCAGTTCATTCGACAGGGAAGGCTACACCTTC. The rearrangement joins TRBV6-5 to TRBJ1-2; 7 bases agree with TRBD1. The V segment lost 4 bases and the J segment 8 bases; nucleotides outside the gene matches: 7. The CDR3 runs to 13 residues. Germline V gene lookup returns CDR1 MNHEY and CDR2 SVGAGI.

This rearrangement joins TRBV5-8 to TRBJ1-2, with 9 bases that match TRBD1. V was pared by 4 bases and J by 2 bases, with 15 bases of the junction left unmatched. CDR1 is SGHTS and CDR2 is YDEGEE in the germline V gene. The CDR3 consists of 18 residues. CDR3 region: CASSAKLGVGTGNYGYTF. DNA for the CDR3: TGTGCCAGCAGCGCGAAACTTGGCGTAGGGACAGGGAACTATGGCTACACCTTC.

The gene calls are TRBV5-6 and TRBJ2-5, with 8 bases identical to TRBD2. There are 17 residues in the CDR3. Trimming at V came to 4 bases and at J to 1 base, leaving 12 bases not matched to a gene. Germline V gene data show CDR1 as SGHDT and CDR2 as YYEEEE. The DNA of the CDR3 is TGTGCCAGCAGCCCCACCTCCTACGGGGGGGCCCAAGAGACCCAGTACTTC. As protein: CASSPTSYGGAQETQYF. Complete variable domain (other parts from reference TRBV5-6 and TRBJ2-5): DAGVTQSPTHLIKTRGQQVTLRCSPKSGHDTVSWYQQALGQGPQFIFQYYEEEERQRGNFPDRFSGHQFPNYSSELNVNALLLGDSALYLCASSPTSYGGAQETQYFGPGTRLLVL.

The CDR3 DNA sequence: TGTGCCAGCAGCCTGAACTCCGGGACGATTCATCAGCCCCAGCATTTT. Its translation: CASSLNSGTIHQPQHF. V is TRBV5-6 and J is TRBJ1-5, with D possibly matching TRBD1 (5 bases). The germline gives CDR1 SGHDT, CDR2 YYEEEE. Trimming left V 4 bases short and J 5 bases short, with 19 bases between. This CDR3 contains 16 residues.

The V gene is TRBV19, the J gene TRBJ2-2; 8 nucleotides align to TRBD1. This CDR3 region has 18 residues. J lost 7 bases, V lost 5 bases, and 18 bases had no gene match. Germline values: CDR1 LNHDA, CDR2 SQIVND (reference sequence). The CDR3 region has the DNA TGTGCCAGTAGTGCCCTACACATCCAGGGGGCCCCAGACGGGGAGCTGTTTTTT. This sequence encodes CASSALHIQGAPDGELFF.

This clone was picked up one time. At the DNA level, this CDR3 is encoded by other sequences in the same sample as well. The chain links TRBV9 to TRBJ2-1; D unresolved. CDR1 is SGDLS, CDR2 YYNGEE, per germline. CDR3 length equals 12 residues. The ends were cut back, 0 bases at V and 3 bases at J, with 1 base in the middle. In DNA, the CDR3 is TGTGCCAGCAGCGTAGGCTACAATGAGCAGTTCTTC. It codes for CASSVGYNEQFF.

The J gene is TRBJ2-2, the V gene TRBV9, with D perhaps TRBD1 (6 bases). CDR3 length: 18 amino acids. Germline-derived CDR1 and CDR2 are SGDLS and YYNGEE. V was cut by 4 bases and J by 2 bases, with 21 bases left in between. The DNA for the CDR3 is TGTGCCAGCAGCACCCCCTTAGGTTTAGGGGGTAACACCGGGGAGCTGTTTTTT. Protein product: CASSTPLGLGGNTGELFF.

The chain couples TRBV12-3 or TRBV12-4 to TRBJ1-2; no clear D gene. The length of the CDR3 is 13 residues. The V end lost 4 bases, the J end lost 8 bases, and 14 bases lay between the germline ends. CDR3 in DNA: TGTGCCAGCAGTTCTGGGCCGCCGGAGGGCTACACCTTC. This gives the protein CASSSGPPEGYTF.

CDR3: CASSLRAREDEQFF. The DNA of the CDR3 is TGTGCCAGCAGCTTACGGGCCAGGGAGGATGAGCAGTTCTTC. This sequence joins TRBV7-3 and TRBJ2-1; TRBD2 might be the D (6 bases). The CDR3 totals 14 residues. V shed 2 bases and J shed 8 bases, with 13 bases lying between them. CDR1 SGHTA and CDR2 FQGTGA come from the germline V gene.

This clone was seen only once. CDR3 protein: CASSQAGGGETQYF. CDR3 nucleotides: TGTGCCAGCAGCCAAGCGGGGGGCGGGGAGACCCAGTACTTC. The V gene is TRBV3-1 (or the pseudogene TRBV3-2), the J gene TRBJ2-5; D is possibly TRBD2 (7 bases). CDR1 and CDR2 (germline): LGHDT, YNNKEL (reference sequence). V was cut by 1 base and J by 5 bases, with 11 bases left in between. The CDR3 is 14 amino acids.

A single count supports this clone. This chain joins TRBV28 and TRBJ1-2; the D gene is possibly TRBD1 (6 bases). Germline CDR1 is MDHEN and CDR2 is SYDVKM. The length of the CDR3 is 14 residues. Trimming took off 5 bases at V and 6 bases at J, with 16 bases between the two ends. The CDR3 here is CASSRDTGRNGYTF. In DNA form, the CDR3 reads TGTGCCAGCAGTCGGGACACAGGAAGAAATGGCTACACCTTC.

Regarding this clone: Other nucleotide sequences from this sample produce the same CDR3. The chain combines TRBV4-3 with TRBJ2-7; TRBD2 is a possible D gene (5 bases). Per the germline V gene, CDR1 is LGHNA and CDR2 is YSLEER. The CDR3 is 13 amino acids. Deletions cut 1 base from V and 4 bases from J, with 8 bases between. CDR3 bases: TGCGCCAGCAGCCAAGTTAGGACTTACGAGCAGTACTTC. Residues: CASSQVRTYEQYF.

CDR3 amino acids: CASSLSTSGRAYEQYF. CDR3 coding DNA: TGCGCCAGCAGCCTCTCCACTAGCGGGAGGGCCTACGAGCAGTACTTC. The J gene is TRBJ2-7, the V gene TRBV5-1; 13 positions match TRBD2. J gave up 2 bases and V 4 bases, and 6 bases lay outside the gene matches. Germline CDR1 and CDR2: SGHRS and YFSETQ. The CDR3 is 16 residues long.

V usage is TRBV7-9 and J usage is TRBJ2-3, with 8 bases aligning to TRBD2. Germline CDR1 SEHNR, CDR2 FQNEAQ (reference sequence). The CDR3 covers 15 residues. After removal of 6 bases from V and 0 bases from J, the junction contained 5 bases not matched to a gene. The CDR3 region has the DNA TGTGCCAGCAGGGCACCGGGGGGGAGCACAGATACGCAGTATTTT. This codes for CASRAPGGSTDTQYF.

DNA for the CDR3: TGCGCCAGCGGTAGCGGGACCGGGGAGCTGTTTTTT. As protein: CASGSGTGELFF. The chain joins TRBV5-1 to TRBJ2-2; 7 bases agree with TRBD2. Losses at the gene ends were 7 bases for V and 5 bases for J; bases not matched to a gene: 2. The germline V gene has CDR1 SGHRS and CDR2 YFSETQ. This CDR3 is built from 12 residues.

The gene calls are TRBV20-1 and TRBJ1-5; D gene unclear. Germline lookup yields CDR1 DFQATT and CDR2 SNEGSKA (reference sequence). V was shortened by 3 bases and J by 3 bases, with 9 bases between the two germline ends. CDR3 length: 13 residues. The CDR3 spells CSASGRDNQPQHF. CDR3 sequence (DNA): TGCAGTGCTAGTGGGCGAGACAATCAGCCCCAGCATTTT.

This clone was recorded once. This chain connects TRBV27 to TRBJ1-4; D possibly corresponds to TRBD1 (5 bases). V lost 5 bases and J 5 bases, leaving 18 bases between the germline ends. Germline-derived CDR1 and CDR2 are MNHEY and SMNVEV (reference sequence). The CDR3 totals 16 residues. The CDR3 loop is CASSLTGGTINEKLFF. DNA for the CDR3: TGTGCCAGCAGTCTGACGGGGGGGACGATAAATGAAAAACTGTTTTTT.

The chain employs TRBV5-6 and TRBJ2-7; 11 bases match TRBD2. The CDR3 spans 16 residues. The V and J ends lost 0 bases and 7 bases, in that order; junction bases with no gene match: 9. The germline V gene has CDR1 SGHDT and CDR2 YYEEEE. DNA for the CDR3: TGTGCCAGCAGCTTGGGTTTCACTAGCGGGAGAGGTGAGCAGTACTTC. The encoded protein is CASSLGFTSGRGEQYF.

This chain uses TRBV14 with TRBJ2-2, with TRBD1 as a possible D gene (6 bases). The V end was cut by 4 bases, the J end by 0 bases, with 12 bases between. The CDR3 is made up of 16 amino acids. CDR1 is SGHDN, CDR2 FVKESK, per germline. The chain's CDR3 is CASSRPGQPNTGELFF. In DNA form, the CDR3 reads TGTGCCAGCAGCCGACCAGGACAGCCGAACACCGGGGAGCTGTTTTTT.

The CDR3 region is CASSGGRSTDTQYF. CDR3 sequence (DNA): TGTGCCAGCAGTGGAGGGAGGTCTACAGATACGCAGTATTTT. The V and J genes are TRBV25-1 and TRBJ2-3, with a possible D match to TRBD2 (6 bases). Per the germline V gene, CDR1 is MGHDK and CDR2 is SYGVNS. Trimming took 4 bases from V and 3 from J, leaving 11 bases between them. CDR3 length: 14 amino acids.

This clone appeared many times. V gene TRBV5-6 combines with J gene TRBJ1-3, with a tentative D call TRBD1 (5 bases). Trimming pared 3 bases from V and 0 bases from J, leaving 16 bases between. This CDR3 comprises 17 residues. From germline, CDR1 is SGHDT and CDR2 YYEEEE. Here the CDR3 reads CASSYRGGLDSGNTIYF. DNA for the CDR3: TGTGCCAGCAGCTACCGCGGGGGTCTAGACTCTGGAAACACCATATATTTT.